Below are 5 T cell receptor beta chains sequenced from a single sample in a study of T cell responses to AZD1222 COVID-19 vaccine. Here immunoSEQ multiplex PCR was the method, and the copy in TCRdb shows in-frame clones only, minus some. The sample has approximately 260,000 clones; 80% to 95% are singletons. The input for sequencing was peripheral blood, taken on day 0 of AZD1222 vaccination. These receptors were obtained from an adult in good health.

V usage is TRBV5-1 and J usage is TRBJ2-7; D possibly corresponds to TRBD1 (5 bases). CDR1 and CDR2 (germline): SGHRS, YFSETQ. This CDR3 is 16 amino acids long. V gave up 2 bases and J gave up 1 base, with 16 bases separating them. The CDR3 protein is CASSLPRDSSSYEQYF. CDR3 bases: TGCGCCAGCAGCTTACCCAGGGATTCCTCGTCCTACGAGCAGTACTTC.

The chain joins TRBV6-5 to TRBJ2-6; D is unclear. Trimming removed 4 bases from V and 0 bases from J, with 7 bases in between. The CDR3 covers 15 residues. Germline V CDR1 and CDR2: MNHEY, SVGAGI. CDR3 loop: CASSFRSSGANVLTF. The CDR3 region has the DNA TGTGCCAGCAGTTTCCGCAGCTCTGGGGCCAACGTCCTGACTTTC.

The chain couples TRBV19 to TRBJ1-1, with 10 bases that match TRBD1. The germline V gene has CDR1 LNHDA and CDR2 SQIVND (reference sequence). The trim removed 7 bases at V and 6 bases at J, leaving 8 bases unmatched. The CDR3 contains 14 residues. This CDR3 is CASNDRGLTAEAFF. The CDR3 DNA is TGTGCCAGTAACGACAGGGGGCTGACGGCTGAAGCTTTCTTT.

The chain has TRBV4-1 and TRBJ1-1; 7 bases map to TRBD1. V dropped 8 bases and J dropped 4; count of bases not matched to a gene: 1. Germline V gives CDR1 MGHRA, CDR2 YSYEKL. The CDR3 runs 11 residues. The CDR3 DNA reads TGCGCCAGCCAGGGGGGCACTGAAGCTTTCTTT. Amino acid sequence: CASQGGTEAFF.

The rearrangement uses TRBV28 and TRBJ2-7; D gene uncertain. Trimming stripped 7 bases from V and 3 bases from J, with 10 bases between. The CDR3 is 12 residues long. Germline V CDR1 and CDR2: MDHEN, SYDVKM. CDR3 sequence reads: CASTGGRYEQYF. CDR3 sequence (DNA): TGTGCCAGCACCGGCGGCCGCTACGAGCAGTACTTC.